Listed below are T cell receptor beta chains from one sample, sequenced in a study of blood T cell repertoires in COVID-19. Method: immunoSEQ multiplex PCR; TCRdb's copy keeps in-frame clones and lacks some. The data hold 100,000 to 150,000 clones, with roughly 80% observed a single time. Sample: peripheral blood. These receptors were taken from a man older than 75 with COVID-19, enrolled during active disease. Both conserved end residues are trimmed from each CDR3. Each record gives: CDR3 length, D gene, clone size, V gene, CDR3 protein. A D gene is named only where the DNA matches it firmly. Clone sizes are given selectively: once, few, many, or a class where the clone is expanded.

>13|TRBD2|NA|TRBV27
ASSLAGGGTDTQY
>12|NA|few|TRBV11-2
ASSLGAGSGRAF
>14|TRBD1|NA|TRBV11-3
ASSRGTGAGTDTQY
>11|NA|NA|TRBV7-9
ASNLGGADTQY
>14|TRBD2|NA|TRBV27
ASSYFSGRGVGEQF
>12|NA|NA|TRBV28
ASSLQGYNQPQH
>14|TRBD2|few|TRBV2
ASSDVPSGGDYEQY
>15|TRBD2|NA|TRBV10-3
AISESGLAGVAGELF
>15|NA|NA|TRBV5-1
ASSLEFTGEVSDTQY
>11|NA|many|TRBV7-9
ASSSDPGGGYT
>12|TRBD2|NA|TRBV29-1
SVEGLAVYNEQF
>14|TRBD2|NA|TRBV10-3
AISEGSGSVPGELF
>12|TRBD1|NA|TRBV18
ASSPDRGHQPQH
>13|NA|once|TRBV4-1
ASSQAEQVSTLQY
>12|TRBD1|NA|TRBV28
ASSPGTDDYEQY
>14|TRBD2|NA|TRBV19
ASSIEGAGGPDEQY
>12|TRBD1|once|TRBV6-5
ASSNDRVLYEQY
>11|TRBD2|NA|TRBV20-1
SASLAGSYEQY
>11|NA|once|TRBV28
ASRTDRTGELF
>13|TRBD1|NA|TRBV5-1
ASSLDGQGETEAF
>11|NA|NA|TRBV18
ASSPDRVDGYT
>10|TRBD1|NA|TRBV29-1
SADRVDTEAF
>10|TRBD2|NA|TRBV29-1
SAAGDAETQY
>12|NA|few|TRBV28
ASSWTGGLSGYT
>13|TRBD2|once|TRBV10-3
AISELLAGDGEQY
>16|TRBD2|NA|TRBV11-2
ASSRKLGSSGGLDTQY
>8|NA|few|TRBV21-1
ASTFYEQY
>13|TRBD2|few|TRBV14
ASSRAGFIYNEQF
>13|NA|NA|TRBV6-5
ASRPGLGSSYEQY
>16|NA|few|TRBV5-1
ASSYGQGIGLEQDTQY
>16|TRBD2|NA|TRBV9
ASSSPEGLAGVKNEQF
>12|NA|NA|TRBV7-2
ASSLAAGYYGYT
>11|NA|NA|TRBV7-3
ASCWDKDTEAF
>12|TRBD1|NA|TRBV10-1
ASSVQGTTDTQY
>12|TRBD2|NA|TRBV6-5
ASSKAGLAKTQY
>15|TRBD2|NA|TRBV9
ASSVMSSGSGYNEQF
>12|TRBD1|NA|TRBV18
ASSLGQGAIEAF
>10|NA|few|TRBV7-2
ASSLLNTEAF
>11|TRBD1|NA|TRBV6-1
ASSEQGAQPQH
>13|NA|NA|TRBV2
ASSTRRTSKETQY
>13|TRBD2|NA|TRBV6-5
ATSTRGRATDTQY
>12|NA|NA|TRBV10-3
AISEASDYNEQF
>14|TRBD1|once|TRBV7-2
ASSSFDRANTGELF
>13|TRBD2|once|TRBV4-3
ASSQGTSVSYEQY
>15|TRBD2|NA|TRBV14
ASSAGLAERYAYEQY
>14|NA|NA|TRBV6-5
ASSSPQGPAKNIQY
>12|TRBD2|NA|TRBV7-9
ASSLVSGGSEQF
>12|NA|NA|TRBV7-2
ASSGDSNVLEQY
>12|NA|NA|TRBV5-1
ASSQGGPSYEQY
>13|TRBD2|NA|TRBV5-1
ASSLVASGVDTQY
>12|NA|NA|TRBV6-1
ASSELGAGNTIY
>12|TRBD1|NA|TRBV25-1
ASSRQGLEEKLF
>12|TRBD1|NA|TRBV28
ASSTGGLNQPQH
>14|NA|NA|TRBV3-1/TRBV3-2
ASSPGWGSRDTEAF
>14|NA|NA|TRBV15
ATSRDSARGYYEQY